This passage covers 26 T cell receptor beta chains from one sample sequenced in a study of glioma-infiltrating T cells after dendritic cell vaccination. Repertoires were generated with immunoSEQ multiplex PCR, while TCRdb's copy carries only in-frame clones and drops some. The profile covers about 38,000 clones, with approximately 84% appearing a single time and approximately 8.3% taken by the ten largest. The input for sequencing was blood, taken before dendritic cell vaccination. The receptors shown here come from a human donor with glioblastoma.

V gene TRBV7-3 combines with J gene TRBJ2-1, with 11 nucleotides matching TRBD2. The J segment lost 3 bases and the V segment lost 5 bases, leaving 6 bases of the junction unmatched. In germline, CDR1 is SGHTA, CDR2 FQGTGA. The CDR3 consists of 16 residues. CDR3 bases: TGTGCCAGCAGCCTTCTAACTAGCGGGGGCTACAATGAGCAGTTCTTC. This codes for CASSLLTSGGYNEQFF. Using reference TRBV7-3 and TRBJ2-1 for the parts outside the CDR3, the full variable domain is GAGVSQTPSNKVTEKGKYVELRCDPISGHTALYWYRQSLGQGPEFLIYFQGTGAADDSGLPNDRFFAVRPEGSVSTLKIQRTERGDSAVYLCASSLLTSGGYNEQFFGPGTRLTVL.

The chain has TRBV10-3 and TRBJ1-3; a weak D match, TRBD1 (5 bases). With 0 bases removed from V and 1 base from J, the gap between germline ends came to 7 bases. From germline, CDR1 is ENHRY and CDR2 SYGVKD. The CDR3 contains 15 residues. The CDR3 sequence is CAISESGGSGNTIYF. The CDR3 DNA reads TGTGCCATCAGTGAGTCTGGGGGGTCTGGAAACACCATATATTTT.

This clone has a single count. This chain uses TRBV7-3 with TRBJ1-1; TRBD1 is a possible D gene (5 bases). The CDR3 is 13 amino acids. CDR1 is SGHTA and CDR2 is FQGTGA in the germline V gene. V gave up 6 bases and J gave up 3 bases, with 11 bases separating them. CDR3 nucleotides: TGTGCCAGCAGGGACCCGGGGGACACTGAAGCTTTCTTT. Residues: CASRDPGDTEAFF.

V gene TRBV7-9 combines with J gene TRBJ1-4; 7 bases fit TRBD1. With V trimmed by 1 base and J by 3 bases, 2 bases remained unmatched. The CDR3 spans 15 residues. Germline V gene data show CDR1 as SEHNR and CDR2 as FQNEAQ (reference sequence). CDR3 sequence: CASSLGTGSNEKLFF. For the CDR3, the DNA is TGTGCCAGCAGCTTAGGGACAGGTTCTAATGAAAAACTGTTTTTT.

The chain links TRBV27 to TRBJ2-7; 7 nucleotides align to TRBD2. CDR1 and CDR2 (germline): MNHEY, SMNVEV (reference sequence). The CDR3 runs 12 residues. The V segment lost 6 bases and the J segment 4 bases; nucleotides outside the gene matches: 3. CDR3 residues: CASRAGGYEQYF. The CDR3 DNA reads TGTGCCAGCAGAGCCGGGGGGTACGAGCAGTACTTC.

By frequency in the sample, this clone is medium-sized. V usage is TRBV10-3 and J usage is TRBJ1-2, with 7 bases that match TRBD1. Germline CDR1 ENHRY, CDR2 SYGVKD. V lost 0 bases and J lost 4; bases outside the gene matches: 2. This CDR3 has 14 residues. CDR3 residues: CAISESGGSYGYTF. CDR3 DNA: TGTGCCATCAGTGAGTCAGGGGGCTCCTATGGCTACACCTTC.

On this clone itself: Germline is not matched at one junction end, which may reflect a read error. Other DNA sequences in this sample translate to the same CDR3. The chain combines TRBV7-6 with TRBJ2-3, with 12 bases aligning to TRBD1. The CDR3 runs 18 residues. The germline V gene has CDR1 SGHVS and CDR2 FNYEAQ. DNA of the CDR3: TGTGCCAGCAGCTTAGGTGGGACAGGGGGCTTGGGCACAGACACGCAGTATTTT. This encodes CASSLGGTGGLGTDTQYF.

The gene calls are TRBV19 and TRBJ2-5, with 9 bases that match TRBD1. This CDR3 has 14 residues. Trimming removed 6 bases from V and 9 bases from J; junction bases left unmatched: 11. Germline lookup yields CDR1 LNHDA and CDR2 SQIVND (reference sequence). The CDR3 protein is CASSPNRGRFSQYF. CDR3 DNA sequence: TGTGCCAGTAGCCCAAACAGGGGGCGATTCTCCCAGTACTTC.

The chain is built from TRBV7-8 and TRBJ1-3; TRBD1 matches 8 bases. CDR1 is SGHVS, CDR2 FQNEAQ, per germline. The trim removed 5 bases at V and 4 bases at J, leaving 7 bases unmatched. The CDR3 has 15 residues. The CDR3 sequence: CASSPRQGMGNTIYF. In nucleotides, the CDR3 is TGTGCCAGCAGCCCTAGACAGGGGATGGGAAACACCATATATTTT.

The CDR3 DNA reads as TGTGCCAGCAGCCCGAGATTGAACACTGAAGCTTTCTTT. Encoded protein: CASSPRLNTEAFF. This rearrangement joins TRBV7-9 to TRBJ1-1; D remains ambiguous. Trimming cost V 5 bases and J 0 bases, with 7 bases left between them. The germline CDR1 and CDR2 sequences are SEHNR and FQNEAQ (reference sequence). This CDR3 has 13 amino acids. Variable domain in full (rest from reference TRBV7-9 and TRBJ1-1): DTGVSQNPRHKITKRGQNVTFRCDPISEHNRLYWYRQTLGQGPEFLTYFQNEAQLEKSRLLSDRFSAERPKGSFSTLEIQRTEQGDSAMYLCASSPRLNTEAFFGQGTRLTVV.

This chain connects TRBV11-1 to TRBJ2-5; a weak D match, TRBD2 (5 bases). The CDR3 runs 13 residues. The germline V gene has CDR1 SGHAT and CDR2 FQDESV (reference sequence). Trimming cost V 5 bases and J 0 bases, with 7 bases left between them. As DNA, the CDR3 is TGTGCCAGCAGCCGGGGTTACCAAGAGACCCAGTACTTC. Its protein product is CASSRGYQETQYF. Variable domain in full (rest from reference TRBV11-1 and TRBJ2-5): EAEVAQSPRYKITEKSQAVAFWCDPISGHATLYWYRQILGQGPELLVQFQDESVVDDSQLPKDRFSAERLKGVDSTLKIQPAELGDSAMYLCASSRGYQETQYFGPGTRLLVL.

This chain links TRBV5-4 with TRBJ2-2; TRBD1 might be the D (6 bases). Germline lookup yields CDR1 SGHNT and CDR2 YYREEE (reference sequence). CDR3 length: 15 amino acids. Deletions cut 4 bases from V and 1 base from J, with 11 bases between. The CDR3, as DNA: TGTGCCAGCAGCCCCAGGGGCCAGAACACCGGGGAGCTGTTTTTT. Its translation: CASSPRGQNTGELFF. Looking up the rest from reference TRBV5-4 and TRBJ2-2 gives the full variable domain: ETGVTQSPTHLIKTRGQQVTLRCSSQSGHNTVSWYQQALGQGPQFIFQYYREEENGRGNFPPRFSGLQFPNYSSELNVNALELDDSALYLCASSPRGQNTGELFFGEGSRLTVL.

J is TRBJ2-3 and V is TRBV7-2; 10 bases are shared with TRBD2. CDR1 is SGHTA, CDR2 FQGNSA, per germline. The trim removed 3 bases at V and 1 base at J, leaving 4 bases unmatched. CDR3 size: 16 residues. In DNA form, the CDR3 reads TGTGCCAGCAGCTTGCGGACTAGCGGCCGCACAGATACGCAGTATTTT. Translation: CASSLRTSGRTDTQYF.

This chain joins TRBV10-3 and TRBJ2-2; tentatively, D is TRBD1 (5 bases). Germline V gene data show CDR1 as ENHRY and CDR2 as SYGVKD. The ends were cut back, 7 bases at V and 1 base at J, with 7 bases in the middle. The CDR3 has 13 amino acids. The CDR3 sequence: CAITRENTGELFF. The CDR3 DNA reads as TGTGCCATCACCAGGGAGAACACCGGGGAGCTGTTTTTT.

The chain links TRBV6-5 to TRBJ1-6, with D tentatively TRBD1 (6 bases). CDR3 size: 15 residues. V was trimmed by 8 bases and J by 6 bases, leaving 17 bases between them. Germline assignment: CDR1 MNHEY and CDR2 SVGAGI. The CDR3 sequence: CASLPTGYRNSPLHF. The CDR3 coding sequence is TGTGCCAGCCTACCGACAGGCTACCGTAATTCACCCCTCCACTTT.

The chain links TRBV5-1 to TRBJ2-7, with TRBD1 matching 9 bases. The V and J ends lost 4 bases and 0 bases, in that order; junction bases with no gene match: 5. Germline values: CDR1 SGHRS, CDR2 YFSETQ. The CDR3 has 15 amino acids. The CDR3 protein is CASSIDRGSSYEQYF. The CDR3 bases are TGCGCCAGCAGCATAGACAGGGGGAGCTCCTACGAGCAGTACTTC.

This clone has only a few counts. J is TRBJ1-1 and V is TRBV5-1, with D perhaps TRBD1 (6 bases). V gave up 1 base and J gave up 4 bases, with 8 bases separating them. The V gene's germline CDR1 is SGHRS and CDR2 YFSETQ. The CDR3 consists of 13 residues. CDR3 DNA sequence: TGCGCCAGCAGCTTGCGAGGGGGCACTGAAGCTTTCTTT. Amino acid sequence: CASSLRGGTEAFF.

V is TRBV28 and J is TRBJ2-7; possible D gene TRBD1, 5 bases. CDR1 is MDHEN, CDR2 SYDVKM, per germline. Trimming left V 6 bases short and J 4 bases short, with 16 bases between. This CDR3 comprises 14 residues. The CDR3 loop is CASRKPQGWYEQYF. The CDR3, as DNA: TGTGCCAGCAGGAAACCCCAGGGATGGTACGAGCAGTACTTC.

The rearrangement joins TRBV7-2 to TRBJ2-1; D unclear. Trimming shortened V by 2 bases and J by 7 bases, and 9 bases separated the two germline ends. Germline V lookup: CDR1 SGHTA, CDR2 FQGNSA. This CDR3 is built from 13 residues. The CDR3 nucleotides are TGTGCCAGCAGCTTAAGGCAGCGTAATGAGCAGTTCTTC. Its translation is CASSLRQRNEQFF.

This clone came up a few times. V is TRBV7-9 and J is TRBJ2-1; TRBD1 might be the D (6 bases). V lost 1 base, J lost 4 bases, and 8 bases lay in between. The CDR3 has 14 residues. CDR1 is SEHNR, CDR2 FQNEAQ, per germline (reference sequence). For the CDR3, the DNA is TGTGCCAGCAGCTTAGGGGGGCCGTACAATGAGCAGTTCTTC. It yields the protein CASSLGGPYNEQFF.

The J gene is TRBJ2-1, the V gene TRBV4-1, with 8 bases that match TRBD1. Germline assignment: CDR1 MGHRA and CDR2 YSYEKL. CDR3 length: 18 residues. J lost 3 bases, V lost 1 base, and 11 bases had no gene match. This chain's CDR3 is CASSQGGLVGQGYNEQFF. The CDR3 DNA follows: TGCGCCAGCAGCCAAGGGGGACTTGTAGGACAGGGCTACAATGAGCAGTTCTTC.

V and J are TRBV7-2 and TRBJ2-7, with D unclear. Germline V CDR1 and CDR2: SGHTA, FQGNSA. The CDR3 is 13 amino acids. Trimming left V 0 bases short and J 12 bases short, with 15 bases between. CDR3 sequence: CASSLANAADPYF. CDR3 DNA sequence: TGTGCCAGCAGCTTAGCTAATGCGGCTGATCCGTACTTC.

This chain joins TRBV19 and TRBJ1-5, with 7 bases aligning to TRBD1. The CDR3 runs to 17 residues. Germline loops: CDR1 LNHDA, CDR2 SQIVND (reference sequence). J gave up 0 bases and V 5 bases, and 10 bases lay outside the gene matches. The CDR3 coding sequence is TGTGCCAGTAGTCCAGTGCAGGGGGTTAATAGCAATCAGCCCCAGCATTTT. It yields the protein CASSPVQGVNSNQPQHF.

This clone was recorded only once. Within the sample, other DNA sequences also encode this same CDR3. The chain joins TRBV6-5 to TRBJ1-1; TRBD1 agrees at 7 bases. CDR1 and CDR2 (germline): MNHEY, SVGAGI. The CDR3 is 14 amino acids. V shed 2 bases, J shed 14 bases, and the junction held 14 bases outside the gene matches. The CDR3 here is CASSYGDSPKKAFF. DNA of the CDR3: TGTGCCAGCAGTTACGGGGACAGCCCAAAGAAGGCCTTCTTT.

The rearrangement joins TRBV7-3 to TRBJ1-1; D is undetermined. Germline assignment: CDR1 SGHTA and CDR2 FQGTGA. The CDR3 has 12 residues. V was cut by 2 bases and J by 2 bases, with 3 bases left in between. Here the CDR3 DNA reads TGTGCCAGCAGCTTATTAAACACTGAAGCTTTCTTT. Residues: CASSLLNTEAFF.

The CDR3 bases are TGCGCCAGCAGCTTGGAACCCACAGGGGTGGGTACAGATACGCAGTATTTT. Its translation is CASSLEPTGVGTDTQYF. The chain links TRBV5-1 to TRBJ2-3, with 7 bases matching TRBD1. J was trimmed by 3 bases and V by 0 bases; bases with no gene match: 10. CDR1 and CDR2 (germline): SGHRS, YFSETQ. This CDR3 has 17 residues. Full variable domain (outside the CDR3, taken from reference TRBV5-1 and TRBJ2-3): KAGVTQTPRYLIKTRGQQVTLSCSPISGHRSVSWYQQTPGQGLQFLFEYFSETQRNKGNFPGRFSGRQFSNSRSEMNVSTLELGDSALYLCASSLEPTGVGTDTQYFGPGTRLTVL.